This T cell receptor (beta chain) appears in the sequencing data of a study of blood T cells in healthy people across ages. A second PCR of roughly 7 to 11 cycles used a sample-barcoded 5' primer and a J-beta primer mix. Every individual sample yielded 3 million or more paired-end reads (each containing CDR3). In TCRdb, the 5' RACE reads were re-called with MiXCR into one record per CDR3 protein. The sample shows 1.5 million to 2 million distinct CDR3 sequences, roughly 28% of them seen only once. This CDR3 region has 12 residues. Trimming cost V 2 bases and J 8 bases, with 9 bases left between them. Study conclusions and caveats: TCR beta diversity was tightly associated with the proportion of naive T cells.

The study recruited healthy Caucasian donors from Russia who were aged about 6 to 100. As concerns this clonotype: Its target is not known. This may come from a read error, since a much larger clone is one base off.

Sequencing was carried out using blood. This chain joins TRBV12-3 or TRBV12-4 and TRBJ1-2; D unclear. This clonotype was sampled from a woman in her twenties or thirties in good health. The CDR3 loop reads CASSLWREGYTF. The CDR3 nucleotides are TGTGCCAGCAGTTTATGGAGGGAAGGCTACACCTTC.